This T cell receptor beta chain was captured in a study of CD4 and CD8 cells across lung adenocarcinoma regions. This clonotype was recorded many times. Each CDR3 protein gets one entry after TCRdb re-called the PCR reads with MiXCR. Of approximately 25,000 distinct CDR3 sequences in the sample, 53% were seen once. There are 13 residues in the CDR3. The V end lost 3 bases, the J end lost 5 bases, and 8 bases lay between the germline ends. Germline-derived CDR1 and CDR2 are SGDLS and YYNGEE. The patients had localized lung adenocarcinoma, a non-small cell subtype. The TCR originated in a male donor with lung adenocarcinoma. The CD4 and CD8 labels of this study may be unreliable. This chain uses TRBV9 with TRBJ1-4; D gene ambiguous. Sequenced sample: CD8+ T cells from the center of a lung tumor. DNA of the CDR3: TGTGCCAGCAGCGGCGGAATCAATGAAAAACTGTTTTTT. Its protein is CASSGGINEKLFF.